The clone carrying this T cell receptor beta chain was recorded once. Its target is unknown. Some clones are missing from TCRdb's copy, which holds only in-frame ones; the method was immunoSEQ multiplex PCR. The profile shows around 110,000 clones, approximately 90% of them singletons. Looked up from germline, CDR1 is SGHVS and CDR2 is FNYEAQ. CDR3 length equals 13 residues. Trimming shortened V by 1 base and J by 4 bases, and 7 bases separated the two germline ends. This sample is part of a study of cytomegalovirus exposure and HLA in healthy donors. As for the study in general: The 120 validation repertoires matched the roughly 700 first-cohort repertoires in platform, a later analysis reported.

General study findings and limits: Reportedly, diagnosis of cytomegalovirus status by the classifier showed high specificity and sensitivity. The finding came from a later analysis; first-cohort TCR clusters tended to co-occur in the 110 or so validation repertoires.

The chain combines TRBV7-6 with TRBJ1-1; D not certain. The TCR was taken from a woman younger than 35 in good health and CMV-seropositive. Sequencing was performed on PBMCs. In DNA form, the CDR3 reads TGTGCCAGCAGCTTAGGCGGCATCACTGAAGCTTTCTTT. It codes for CASSLGGITEAFF.